The T cell receptor beta chain described here comes from a study of cytomegalovirus exposure and HLA in healthy donors. Details on this clone: The antigen is not known.

Study-level points and caveats: Based on reports, TCR beta sequences accurately predicted HLA-A and HLA-B alleles for most subjects.

The CDR3 is 15 amino acids. The germline V gene encodes CDR1 SGHAT and CDR2 FQNNGV. V was clipped by 3 bases and J by 7 bases; unmatched bases: 12. Amplification used 60 Vbeta primers and 13 Jbeta primers. Profiling relied on immunoSEQ multiplex PCR, and the TCRdb table lists in-frame clones only, not all of them. This sample has roughly 180,000 clones, with about four fifths found just once. The sequence was obtained from a man aged 25-45 years in good health and CMV-seropositive. This rearrangement joins TRBV11-2 to TRBJ2-7; 7 bases align to TRBD2. What was sequenced was PBMCs. Written as DNA, the CDR3 is TGTGCCAGCAGCTTGCGGGGGTCAGGGCCTTGGGAGCAGTACTTC. This gives the protein CASSLRGSGPWEQYF.